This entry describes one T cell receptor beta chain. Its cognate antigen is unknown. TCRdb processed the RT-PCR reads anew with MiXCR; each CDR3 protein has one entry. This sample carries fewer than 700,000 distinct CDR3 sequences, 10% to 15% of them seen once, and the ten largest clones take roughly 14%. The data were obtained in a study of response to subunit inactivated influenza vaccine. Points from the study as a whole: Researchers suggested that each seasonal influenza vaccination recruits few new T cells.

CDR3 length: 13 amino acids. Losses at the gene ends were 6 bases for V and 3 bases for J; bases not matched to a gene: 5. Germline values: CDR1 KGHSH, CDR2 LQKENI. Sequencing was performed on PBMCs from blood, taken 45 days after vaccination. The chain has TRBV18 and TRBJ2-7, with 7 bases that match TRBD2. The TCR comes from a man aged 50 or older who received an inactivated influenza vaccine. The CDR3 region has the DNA TGTGCCAGCTCCCCCGGGAGGTTCTACGAGCAGTACTTC. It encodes CASSPGRFYEQYF.